The TCR beta chain described here comes from a study of T cell clonotyping in hematopoietic cell transplantation. General study results and limits: Few recipient clonotypes overlapped donors; over 95% were de novo at given depth. No sorting was done, leaving CD4 and CD8 contributions mixed. After transplant, recipient diversity fell while pathologically expanded clonotypes grew through day 180.

As concerns this clone: Its antigen is undetermined. Other DNA sequences in the sample encode the same CDR3.

Libraries were prepared by immunoSEQ multiplex PCR; TCRdb keeps only in-frame clonotypes and omits some of them. The sample has 30,000 to 45,000 clones, 88% seen once; the top ten hold almost 2%. The material sequenced was peripheral blood mononuclear cells. The clonotype comes from a woman in her thirties or forties in good health. Some clones in this sample may be carry-over from other donors' samples.

CDR3 nucleotide sequence: TGTGCCTGGAGTGTAGGGACTGACTATGGCTACACCTTC. Translating gives CAWSVGTDYGYTF. The rearrangement links TRBV30 to TRBJ1-2; TRBD1 might be the D (5 bases). This CDR3 comprises 13 residues. The V end lost 0 bases, the J end lost 3 bases, and 8 bases lay between the germline ends. Germline CDR1 and CDR2: GTSNPN and SVGIG (reference sequence).